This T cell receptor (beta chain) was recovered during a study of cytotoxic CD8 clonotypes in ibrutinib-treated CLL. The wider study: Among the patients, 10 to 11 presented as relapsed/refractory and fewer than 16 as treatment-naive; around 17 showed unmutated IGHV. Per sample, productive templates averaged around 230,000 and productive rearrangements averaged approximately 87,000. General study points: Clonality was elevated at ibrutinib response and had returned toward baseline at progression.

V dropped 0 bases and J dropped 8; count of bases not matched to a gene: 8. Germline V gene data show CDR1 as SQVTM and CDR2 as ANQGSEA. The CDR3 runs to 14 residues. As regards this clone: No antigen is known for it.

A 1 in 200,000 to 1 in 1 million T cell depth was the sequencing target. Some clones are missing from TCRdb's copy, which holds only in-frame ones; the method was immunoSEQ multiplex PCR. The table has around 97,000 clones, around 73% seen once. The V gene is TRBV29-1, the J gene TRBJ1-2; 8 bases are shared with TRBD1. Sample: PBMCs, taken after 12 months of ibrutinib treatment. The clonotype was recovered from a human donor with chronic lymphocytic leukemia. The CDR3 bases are TGCAGCGTTGAAGATCGGCAGGGGGCTAGGGGCTACACCTTC. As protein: CSVEDRQGARGYTF. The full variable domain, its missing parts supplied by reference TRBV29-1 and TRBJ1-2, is SAVISQKPSRDICQRGTSLTIQCQVDSQVTMMFWYRQQPGQSLTLIATANQGSEATYESGFVIDKFPISRPNLTFSTLTVSNMSPEDSSIYLCSVEDRQGARGYTFGSGTRLTVV.